The present TCR beta chain was sequenced within a study of cytomegalovirus exposure and HLA in healthy donors. Study-wide results and limits: Cytomegalovirus status was reportedly diagnosed by the classifier with high sensitivity and specificity.

With V trimmed by 6 bases and J by 0 bases, 2 bases remained unmatched. Germline loops: CDR1 SQVTM, CDR2 ANQGSEA. There are 13 residues in the CDR3. It was with 60 Vbeta and 13 Jbeta primers that the PCR ran. The repertoire was sequenced with immunoSEQ multiplex PCR; TCRdb's copy has only in-frame clones and lacks some. The sample has some 76,000 clones, more than 55% seen once. Remarks on this clone: Its antigen is unidentified.

The receptor was isolated from a man aged 55 to 70 in good health and CMV-seropositive. J is TRBJ2-7 and V is TRBV29-1, with 10 bases lining up with TRBD2. Input material: PBMCs. The CDR3 bases are TGCAGCGTCCCTAGCGGGAGCTCCTACGAGCAGTACTTC. Translated: CSVPSGSSYEQYF.